What follows is one T cell receptor (beta chain) and its context. The entry originates in a study of T cell repertoires in cytomegalovirus infection. MiXCR, applied by TCRdb to the reads, yields one record per CDR3 protein. The sample lists almost 300,000 distinct CDR3 sequences; about 9.1% were seen once. Trimming removed 6 bases at V and 8 bases at J, with 17 bases between. CDR1 is MNHEY and CDR2 is SVGEGT in the germline V gene. This CDR3 contains 14 residues. Sequenced material: PBMCs. This receptor was taken from a human donor in good health (CMV status not recorded). Some clones in this sample may be carry-over from other donors' samples. V usage is TRBV6-2 or TRBV6-3 and J usage is TRBJ2-4; D ambiguous. The CDR3 protein is CASRNRSGRDIQYF. CDR3 nucleotides: TGTGCCAGCAGAAACCGTTCCGGACGGGACATTCAGTACTTC.